The T cell receptor beta chain under discussion was sequenced for a study of shared clonotypes between healthy human individuals. General study findings and limits: Only blood was sampled; tissue repertoires likely differ.

It was CD45RO-negative cells, positively selected for CCR7, that made up naive CD8 cells, with terminally differentiated effector memory CD45RA+ cells excluded. In its sample, this clone was seen once. Its antigen is currently unknown. In the source study's methods: Owing to the provision of junction-only sequences devoid of quality scores by immunoSEQ, filtering differed. Libraries were prepared by immunoSEQ multiplex PCR; TCRdb keeps only in-frame clonotypes and omits some of them. V, J and clone size are taken as reported in that table, and D and trimming were inferred from the DNA itself. The table has more than 2 million clones, about 95% seen once. Trimming cost V 5 bases and J 2 bases, with 16 bases left between them. Germline lookup yields CDR1 SGHTA and CDR2 FQGNSA. The CDR3 loop spans 15 amino acids.

The rearrangement uses TRBV7-2 and TRBJ2-7; D perhaps matches TRBD2 (6 bases). The sequencing sample was made of naive CD8+ T cells sorted from blood. The sequence was obtained from a man between 18 and 29 years old in good health. CDR3: CASSGGRSLAYEQYF. DNA of the CDR3: TGTGCCAGCAGCGGAGGGAGATCCCTGGCCTACGAGCAGTACTTC. Full variable domain (outside the CDR3, taken from reference TRBV7-2 and TRBJ2-7): GAGVSQSPSNKVTEKGKDVELRCDPISGHTALYWYRQSLGQGLEFLIYFQGNSAPDKSGLPSDRFSAERTGGSVSTLTIQRTQQEDSAVYLCASSGGRSLAYEQYFGPGTRLTVT.